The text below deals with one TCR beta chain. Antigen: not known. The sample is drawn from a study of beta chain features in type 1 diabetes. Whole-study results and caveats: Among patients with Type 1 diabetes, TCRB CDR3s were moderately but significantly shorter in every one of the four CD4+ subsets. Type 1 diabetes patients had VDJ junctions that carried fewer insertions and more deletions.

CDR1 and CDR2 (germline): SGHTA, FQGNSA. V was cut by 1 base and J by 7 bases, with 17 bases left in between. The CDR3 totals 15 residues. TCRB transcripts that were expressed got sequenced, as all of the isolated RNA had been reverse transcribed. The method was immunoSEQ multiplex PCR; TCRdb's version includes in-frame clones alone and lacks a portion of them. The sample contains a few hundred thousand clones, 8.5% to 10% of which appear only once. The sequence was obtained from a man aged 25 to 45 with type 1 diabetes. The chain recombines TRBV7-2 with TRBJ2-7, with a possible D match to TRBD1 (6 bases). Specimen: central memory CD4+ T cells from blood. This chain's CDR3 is CASSLGGPRLGEQYF. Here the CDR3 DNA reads TGTGCCAGCAGCTTAGGGGGGCCCAGGTTGGGAGAGCAGTACTTC.